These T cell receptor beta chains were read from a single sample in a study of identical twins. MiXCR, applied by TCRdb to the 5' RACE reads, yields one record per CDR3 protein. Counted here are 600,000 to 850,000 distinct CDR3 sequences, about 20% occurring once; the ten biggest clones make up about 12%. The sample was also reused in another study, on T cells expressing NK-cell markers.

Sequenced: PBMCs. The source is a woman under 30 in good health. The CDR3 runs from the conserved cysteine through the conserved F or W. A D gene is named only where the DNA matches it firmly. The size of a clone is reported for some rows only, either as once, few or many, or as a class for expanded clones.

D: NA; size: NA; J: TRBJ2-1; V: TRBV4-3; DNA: TGCGCCAGCAGCCAAGATCCGCGCAGGCTAGTGGGCAATGAGCAGTTCTTC; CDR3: CASSQDPRRLVGNEQFF
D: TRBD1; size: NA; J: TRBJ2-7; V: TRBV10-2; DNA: TGCGCCAGCAGGTCCGGACAGGGGTACGAGCAGTACTTC; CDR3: CASRSGQGYEQYF
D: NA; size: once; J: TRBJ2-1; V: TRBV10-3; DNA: TGTGCCATCAGCGCGGACGACTCGGGTGAGCAGTTCTTC; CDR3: CAISADDSGEQFF
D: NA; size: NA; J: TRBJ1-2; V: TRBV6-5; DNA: TGTGCCAGCAGTTACCGCGGGCGAAACGCCGGCTACACCTTC; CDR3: CASSYRGRNAGYTF
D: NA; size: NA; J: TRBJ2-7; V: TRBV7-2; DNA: TGTGCCAGCAGCCCCACCCGGGACGCCTCCTACGAGCAGTACTTC; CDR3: CASSPTRDASYEQYF
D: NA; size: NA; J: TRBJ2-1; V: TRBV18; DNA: TGTGCCAGCTCACCACAGCCGGGCTGGTACAATGAGCAGTTCTTC; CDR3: CASSPQPGWYNEQFF
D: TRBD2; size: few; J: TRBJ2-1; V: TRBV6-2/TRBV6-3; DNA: TGTGCCAGCAGTACCGGACTAGCGGGATCCAATGAGCAGTTCTTC; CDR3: CASSTGLAGSNEQFF
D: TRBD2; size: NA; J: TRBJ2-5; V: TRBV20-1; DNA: TGCAGTGAGGGGCTAGCGGGGTCCCAAGAGACCCAGTACTTC; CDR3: CSEGLAGSQETQYF
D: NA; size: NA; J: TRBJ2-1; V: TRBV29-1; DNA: TGCAGCGTTGAGGCTAGCGTTTACAATGAGCAGTTCTTC; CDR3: CSVEASVYNEQFF
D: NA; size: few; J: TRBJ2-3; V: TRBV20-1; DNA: TGCAGTGCTAGGGAAACTAGCAGCACAGATACGCAGTATTTT; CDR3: CSARETSSTDTQYF
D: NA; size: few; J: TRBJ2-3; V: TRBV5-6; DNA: TGTGCCAGCAACTATATAAACAGGGTCGGAACAGATACGCAGTATTTT; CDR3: CASNYINRVGTDTQYF
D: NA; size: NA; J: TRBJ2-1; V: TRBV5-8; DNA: TGTGCCAGCAGTTGGGACACCCGGGAGCAGTTCTTC; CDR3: CASSWDTREQFF
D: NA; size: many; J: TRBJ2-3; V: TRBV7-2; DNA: TGTGCCAGCAGTTTCTACACAGATACGCAGTATTTT; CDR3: CASSFYTDTQYF